This T cell receptor beta chain was retrieved from a study of CD4 T cell repertoires in COVID-19. Study-wide findings and caveats: Between about 6 and 28% of SARS-CoV-2 clonotypes also appeared in SARS-CoV and/or HKU1 spike cultures. Suggested intraclonal diversification: top SARS-CoV-2-reactive clonotypes appeared in two or three memory subsets.

This clone was seen a handful of times. Its specificity is unknown. These memory T cells were uncultured and sequenced directly after ex vivo isolation. The CDR3 contains 14 residues. Germline V CDR1 and CDR2: ENHRY, SYGVKD. Trimming removed 3 bases from V and 0 bases from J, with 8 bases in between. The repertoire was sequenced with immunoSEQ multiplex PCR; TCRdb's copy has only in-frame clones and lacks some. In the table there are more than 65,000 clones, 83% of which are singletons. Sample: CD4+ T cells from peripheral blood, taken after recovery from COVID-19. This clonotype was sampled from a human donor who had COVID-19. The rearrangement joins TRBV10-3 to TRBJ1-1; D unresolved. In DNA form, the CDR3 reads TGTGCCATCAGTGACCCGACCCTGAACACTGAAGCTTTCTTT. Translated: CAISDPTLNTEAFF.